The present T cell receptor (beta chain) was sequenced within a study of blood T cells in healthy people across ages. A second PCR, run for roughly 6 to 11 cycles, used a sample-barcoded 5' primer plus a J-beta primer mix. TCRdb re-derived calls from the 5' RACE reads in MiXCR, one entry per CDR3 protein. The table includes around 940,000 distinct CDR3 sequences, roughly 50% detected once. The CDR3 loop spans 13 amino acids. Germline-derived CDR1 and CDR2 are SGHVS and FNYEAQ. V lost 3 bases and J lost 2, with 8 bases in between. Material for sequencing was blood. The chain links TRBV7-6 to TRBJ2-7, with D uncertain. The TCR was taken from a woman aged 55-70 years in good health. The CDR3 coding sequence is TGTGCCAGCAGCTTGACCCATCCCTACGAGCAGTACTTC. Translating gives CASSLTHPYEQYF.